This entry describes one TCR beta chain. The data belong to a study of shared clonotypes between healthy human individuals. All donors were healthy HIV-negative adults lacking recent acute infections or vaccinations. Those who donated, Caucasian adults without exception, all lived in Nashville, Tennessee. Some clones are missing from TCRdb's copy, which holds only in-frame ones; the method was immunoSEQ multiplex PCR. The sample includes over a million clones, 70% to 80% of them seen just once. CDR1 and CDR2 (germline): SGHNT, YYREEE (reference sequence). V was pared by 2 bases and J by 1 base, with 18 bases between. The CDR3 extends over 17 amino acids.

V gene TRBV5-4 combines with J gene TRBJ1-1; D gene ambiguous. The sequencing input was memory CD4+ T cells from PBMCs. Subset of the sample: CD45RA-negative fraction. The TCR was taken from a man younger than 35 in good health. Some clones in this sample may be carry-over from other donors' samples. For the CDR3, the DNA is TGTGCCAGCAGCTTAGGGTTCGGAGGCCGTTGGAACACTGAAGCTTTCTTT. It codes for CASSLGFGGRWNTEAFF.